These 8 T cell receptor beta chains share one sample of origin, sequenced in a study of STAT5B mutations in CD4+ large granular lymphocyte leukemia (dated by TCRdb to between 2021 and 2022). Receptor amplification or capture employed the immunoSEQ multiplex PCR assay. In TCRdb, the immuneACCESS table is reduced to in-frame sequences with V and J assigned. These tables do not hold every clone; where another copy was compared, an unresolved V gene accounts for under half, and the others remain unexplained. Recorded for this sample are 25,000 to 35,000 clones; roughly 89% of them occurred a single time. The leading ten clones occupy 0.4% to 0.5% of the sample. Material: CD4+ T cells from blood buffy coats. The receptors were sampled from a human donor in good health.

This rearrangement joins TRBV5-1 to TRBJ2-3, with D perhaps matching TRBD1 (6 bases). With 2 bases removed from V and 0 bases from J, the gap between germline ends came to 13 bases. The CDR3 runs 16 residues. The germline V gene has CDR1 SGHRS and CDR2 YFSETQ. The CDR3 DNA sequence: TGCGCCAGCAGCTTCGCCCCAGGGGCTAGCACAGATACGCAGTATTTT. Amino acids: CASSFAPGASTDTQYF.

CDR3 nucleotides: TGTGCCACCTGGACTTTTTCTAGCTCCTACAATGAGCAGTTCTTC. Encoded protein: CATWTFSSSYNEQFF. This chain links TRBV19 with TRBJ2-1, with a tentative D call TRBD2 (5 bases). V was trimmed by 10 bases and J by 0 bases, leaving 16 bases between them. The CDR3 is 15 residues long. Germline V CDR1 and CDR2: LNHDA, SQIVND (reference sequence).

The chain recombines TRBV6-6 with TRBJ1-3; weak D call: TRBD1 (5 bases). The V end lost 3 bases, the J end lost 0 bases, and 9 bases lay between the germline ends. The CDR3 covers 15 residues. The germline CDR1 and CDR2 sequences are MNHNY and SVGAGI (reference sequence). CDR3 coding DNA: TGTGCCAGCAGTTATTCAGGGACCTCTGGAAACACCATATATTTT. Its protein product is CASSYSGTSGNTIYF.

This clone showed up just a few times. This sequence joins TRBV5-1 and TRBJ1-5; D is unresolved. With 0 bases removed from V and 4 bases from J, the gap between germline ends came to 5 bases. This CDR3 has 13 residues. Germline V gene lookup returns CDR1 SGHRS and CDR2 YFSETQ. CDR3 DNA: TGCGCCAGCAGCTTGGGAGTGAATCAGCCCCAGCATTTT. Protein product: CASSLGVNQPQHF.

In its sample, this clone was seen once. This chain connects TRBV29-1 to TRBJ2-3; 8 bases agree with TRBD2. The J segment lost 2 bases and the V segment lost 8 bases, leaving 9 bases of the junction unmatched. The germline V gene has CDR1 SQVTM and CDR2 ANQGSEA. There are 14 residues in the CDR3. The CDR3 is CSSPGGAYTDTQYF. CDR3 coding DNA: TGCAGCTCACCGGGGGGGGCCTACACAGATACGCAGTATTTT.

The rearrangement uses TRBV6-1 and TRBJ1-5, with a weak D call TRBD1 (5 bases). Germline lookup yields CDR1 MNHNS and CDR2 SASEGT. Trimming shortened V by 5 bases and J by 6 bases, and 11 bases separated the two germline ends. The CDR3 runs 13 residues. CDR3: CASSSGTGQPQHF. DNA for the CDR3: TGTGCCAGCAGTTCAGGGACCGGTCAGCCCCAGCATTTT.

The gene calls are TRBV29-1 and TRBJ2-5, with D possibly being TRBD1 (7 bases). The CDR3 spans 15 residues. Between the trimmed V and J ends, which lost 2 bases and 1 base, there was a span of 14 bases. Looked up from germline, CDR1 is SQVTM and CDR2 is ANQGSEA. The CDR3 loop reads CSVEKGGGGQETQYF. CDR3 DNA: TGCAGCGTTGAAAAAGGAGGGGGCGGCCAAGAGACCCAGTACTTC.

This rearrangement joins TRBV27 to TRBJ2-7; D may be TRBD1 or TRBD2 (5 bases each). This CDR3 has 15 amino acids. Looked up from germline, CDR1 is MNHEY and CDR2 is SMNVEV (reference sequence). V lost 6 bases to trimming and J lost 1 base, with 16 bases between them. CDR3 nucleotides: TGTGCCAGCAGGACACCCGGGACCTATTCCTACGAGCAGTACTTC. Translation gives CASRTPGTYSYEQYF.